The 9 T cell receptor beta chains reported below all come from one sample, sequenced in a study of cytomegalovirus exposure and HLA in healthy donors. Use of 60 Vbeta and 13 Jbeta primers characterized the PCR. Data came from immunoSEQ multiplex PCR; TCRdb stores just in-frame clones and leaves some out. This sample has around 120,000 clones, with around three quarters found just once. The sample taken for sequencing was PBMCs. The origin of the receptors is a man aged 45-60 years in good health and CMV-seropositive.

This CDR3 reads CASSGNSGGIDTQYF. The CDR3 DNA reads as TGCGCCAGCAGCGGTAATAGCGGGGGGATAGATACGCAGTATTTT. J is TRBJ2-3 and V is TRBV5-1; the match to TRBD2 covers 10 bases. This CDR3 spans 15 amino acids. V lost 4 bases and J lost 5; bases outside the gene matches: 7. Looked up from germline, CDR1 is SGHRS and CDR2 is YFSETQ. The entire variable domain, with the rest obtained from reference TRBV5-1 and TRBJ2-3, is as follows: KAGVTQTPRYLIKTRGQQVTLSCSPISGHRSVSWYQQTPGQGLQFLFEYFSETQRNKGNFPGRFSGRQFSNSRSEMNVSTLELGDSALYLCASSGNSGGIDTQYFGPGTRLTVL.

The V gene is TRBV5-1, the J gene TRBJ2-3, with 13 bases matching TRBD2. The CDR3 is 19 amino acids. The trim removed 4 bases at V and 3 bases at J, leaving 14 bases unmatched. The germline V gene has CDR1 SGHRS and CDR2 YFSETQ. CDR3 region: CASSPTPLGTSGDTDTQYF. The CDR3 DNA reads TGCGCCAGCAGCCCGACCCCACTAGGGACTAGCGGGGATACAGATACGCAGTATTTT.

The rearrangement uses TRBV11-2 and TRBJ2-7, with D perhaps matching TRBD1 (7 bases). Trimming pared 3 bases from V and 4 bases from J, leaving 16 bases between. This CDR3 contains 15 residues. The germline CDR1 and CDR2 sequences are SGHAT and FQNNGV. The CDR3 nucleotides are TGTGCCAGCAGCTTTCCCAGGGGGGCGGAGTACGAGCAGTACTTC. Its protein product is CASSFPRGAEYEQYF.

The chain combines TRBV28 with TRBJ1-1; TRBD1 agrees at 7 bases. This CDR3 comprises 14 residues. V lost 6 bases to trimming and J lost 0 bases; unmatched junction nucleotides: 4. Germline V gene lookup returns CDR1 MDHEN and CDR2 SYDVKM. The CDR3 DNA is TGTGCCAGCAGGACGGGACAGCTGAACACTGAAGCTTTCTTT. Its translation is CASRTGQLNTEAFF.

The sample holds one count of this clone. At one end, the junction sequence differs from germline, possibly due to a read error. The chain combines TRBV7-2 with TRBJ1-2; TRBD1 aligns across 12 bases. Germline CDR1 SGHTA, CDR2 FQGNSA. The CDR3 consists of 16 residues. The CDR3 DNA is TGTGCCAGCAGCTTAGGGGGACAGGGGGCGAACTTTGGCTACACCTTC. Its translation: CASSLGGQGANFGYTF.

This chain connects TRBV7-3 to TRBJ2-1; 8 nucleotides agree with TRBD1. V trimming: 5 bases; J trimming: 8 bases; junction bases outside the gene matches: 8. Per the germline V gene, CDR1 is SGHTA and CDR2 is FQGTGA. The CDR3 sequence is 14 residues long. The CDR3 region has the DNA TGTGCCAGCAGCCCGGACAGGGCGTACGATGAGCAGTTCTTC. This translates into CASSPDRAYDEQFF.

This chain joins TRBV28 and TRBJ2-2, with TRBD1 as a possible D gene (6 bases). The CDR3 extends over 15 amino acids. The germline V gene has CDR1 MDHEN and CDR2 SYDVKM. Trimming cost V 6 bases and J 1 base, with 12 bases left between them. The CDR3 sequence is CASRGVGGNTGELFF. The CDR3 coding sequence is TGTGCCAGCAGGGGGGTAGGGGGGAACACCGGGGAGCTGTTTTTT.

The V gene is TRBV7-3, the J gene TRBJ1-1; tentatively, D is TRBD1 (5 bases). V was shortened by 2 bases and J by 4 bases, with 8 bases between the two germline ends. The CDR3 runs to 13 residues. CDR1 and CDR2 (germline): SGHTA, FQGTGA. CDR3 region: CASSLPGLTEAFF. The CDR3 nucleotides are TGTGCCAGCAGCTTACCGGGACTCACTGAAGCTTTCTTT.

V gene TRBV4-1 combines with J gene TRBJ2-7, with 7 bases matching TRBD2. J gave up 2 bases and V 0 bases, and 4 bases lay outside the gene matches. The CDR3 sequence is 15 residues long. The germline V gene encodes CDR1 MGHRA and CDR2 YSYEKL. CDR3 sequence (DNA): TGCGCCAGCAGCCAAGATAACGGGGGGACCTACGAGCAGTACTTC. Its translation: CASSQDNGGTYEQYF.